The clone carrying this T cell receptor beta chain has ten or more counts. No antigen is known for it. The V gene end was trimmed by 4 bases and the J gene end by 7 bases; junction bases not matched to a gene: 12. This CDR3 comprises 15 residues. Germline V gene lookup returns CDR1 SGHRS and CDR2 YFSETQ. The time point denotes: longitudinal time-point 3. This record comes from a study of neurological immune-mediated disorders. General observations from the study: No sharing of CDR3 amino acid sequences was observed among expanded clones across subjects, suggesting private repertoires in all groups.

MiXCR, run by TCRdb on the 5' RACE reads, gives a single entry per CDR3 protein. The data show about 53,000 distinct CDR3 sequences, 8% to 9% seen once. The origin of this receptor is a woman between 35 and 50 years old in good health. What was sequenced was PBMCs. This chain joins TRBV5-1 and TRBJ1-1; 8 positions match TRBD1. CDR3 sequence reads: CASSPRAGGVGEAFF. CDR3 sequence (DNA): TGCGCCAGCAGCCCCCGGGCAGGGGGCGTGGGTGAAGCTTTCTTT. Complete variable domain (other parts from reference TRBV5-1 and TRBJ1-1): KAGVTQTPRYLIKTRGQQVTLSCSPISGHRSVSWYQQTPGQGLQFLFEYFSETQRNKGNFPGRFSGRQFSNSRSEMNVSTLELGDSALYLCASSPRAGGVGEAFFGQGTRLTVV.